One and the same sample provided the 18 T cell receptor beta chains below, sequenced in a study of T cell repertoires in cytomegalovirus infection. From the reads, TCRdb called clonotypes with MiXCR, one entry per CDR3 protein. The sample has just under 500,000 distinct CDR3 sequences, 30% to 40% seen once. For these receptors, no antigen is known. The source material was cultured PBMCs, sampled from culture after CMV antigen stimulation. The receptor set was obtained from a human donor in good health (CMV status not recorded). Some clones in this sample may be carry-over from other donors' samples.

This clonotype came up a few times. V usage is TRBV6-1 and J usage is TRBJ2-1; D is uncertain. The CDR3 has 15 amino acids. V lost 4 bases, J lost 0 bases, and 10 bases lay in between. Germline CDR1 MNHNS, CDR2 SASEGT. The CDR3 region has the DNA TGTGCCAGCAGTGTAAGCGAAAACTCCTACAATGAGCAGTTCTTC. Encoded protein: CASSVSENSYNEQFF.

This clonotype was counted only a few times. The chain links TRBV5-8 to TRBJ1-5, with no clear D. CDR3 size: 14 residues. The V gene's germline CDR1 is SGHTS and CDR2 YDEGEE. The V gene lost 0 bases and the J gene lost 6 bases, with 10 bases spanning the gap. DNA for the CDR3: TGTGCCAGCAGCTTGGACCTGGGCACTCAGCCCCAGCATTTT. Translated: CASSLDLGTQPQHF.

This clonotype was found many times. V and J are TRBV7-2 and TRBJ2-5, with 11 bases lining up with TRBD2. Germline loops: CDR1 SGHTA, CDR2 FQGNSA. The V segment lost 1 base and the J segment 5 bases; nucleotides outside the gene matches: 6. There are 16 residues in the CDR3. CDR3 region: CASSLETSGILETQYF. The CDR3 nucleotides read TGTGCCAGCAGCTTAGAGACTAGCGGGATATTGGAGACCCAGTACTTC.

This clonotype was counted a few times. The V gene is TRBV7-6, the J gene TRBJ2-3, with 7 bases fitting TRBD1. CDR1 SGHVS and CDR2 FNYEAQ come from the germline V gene. With V trimmed by 1 base and J by 6 bases, 7 bases remained unmatched. CDR3 length: 15 amino acids. CDR3 region: CASSLGGQPRDTQYF. Here the CDR3 DNA reads TGTGCCAGCAGCTTAGGGGGACAGCCCCGGGATACGCAGTATTTT.

This clonotype has at least ten counts. V usage is TRBV4-3 and J usage is TRBJ2-5, with D unclear. This CDR3 has 16 amino acids. V dropped 0 bases and J dropped 2 bases, with 13 bases sitting between them. The germline V gene has CDR1 LGHNA and CDR2 YSLEER. The CDR3 region is CASSQEFGSTQETQYF. The CDR3, as DNA: TGCGCCAGCAGCCAAGAATTCGGTAGTACTCAAGAGACCCAGTACTTC.

The V and J genes are TRBV7-2 and TRBJ2-3; tentative D call: TRBD2 (6 bases). The CDR3 loop spans 14 amino acids. Germline V gene lookup returns CDR1 SGHTA and CDR2 FQGNSA. V shed 6 bases and J shed 2 bases, with 12 bases lying between them. The CDR3 coding sequence is TGTGCCAGCAGACCAGGGACTGCCACAGATACGCAGTATTTT. This codes for CASRPGTATDTQYF.

The chain is built from TRBV14 and TRBJ1-1, with D possibly being TRBD1 (5 bases). There are 15 residues in the CDR3. Trimming removed 3 bases at V and 0 bases at J, with 11 bases between. Germline CDR1 reads SGHDN; CDR2 reads FVKESK. CDR3 loop: CASSHRDFLNTEAFF. CDR3 DNA: TGTGCCAGCAGCCATCGGGACTTCCTGAACACTGAAGCTTTCTTT.

This chain links TRBV7-3 with TRBJ2-3; no definite D call. In germline, CDR1 is SGHTA, CDR2 FQGTGA. CDR3 length equals 13 residues. V was shortened by 7 bases and J by 1 base, with 9 bases between the two germline ends. The CDR3 sequence: CASKAAGTDTQYF. CDR3 coding DNA: TGTGCCAGCAAGGCAGCCGGCACAGATACGCAGTATTTT. Full variable domain (rest looked up from reference TRBV7-3 and TRBJ2-3): GAGVSQTPSNKVTEKGKYVELRCDPISGHTALYWYRQSLGQGPEFLIYFQGTGAADDSGLPNDRFFAVRPEGSVSTLKIQRTERGDSAVYLCASKAAGTDTQYFGPGTRLTVL.

This clonotype has more than one count but fewer than ten. V gene TRBV5-8 combines with J gene TRBJ1-5; no clear D. The length of the CDR3 is 19 residues. Germline CDR1 SGHTS, CDR2 YDEGEE. Between the trimmed V and J ends, which lost 2 bases and 0 bases, there was a span of 21 bases. CDR3 amino acids: CASSFLRGEGIYSNQPQHF. CDR3 coding DNA: TGTGCCAGCAGCTTCCTCCGGGGAGAGGGAATTTATAGCAATCAGCCCCAGCATTTT.

The rearrangement links TRBV12-5 to TRBJ2-7, with no clear D. Germline V gene sequence: CDR1 LGHNT, CDR2 FRNRAP. The CDR3 has 12 residues. Trimming pared 6 bases from V and 9 bases from J, leaving 15 bases between. The CDR3 DNA reads as TGTGCTAGTGGGAACGGCAAGTCGAGGCAGTACTTC. Encoded protein: CASGNGKSRQYF. Complete variable domain (other parts from reference TRBV12-5 and TRBJ2-7): DARVTQTPRHKVTEMGQEVTMRCQPILGHNTVFWYRQTMMQGLELLAYFRNRAPLDDSGMPKDRFSAEMPDATLATLKIQPSEPRDSAVYFCASGNGKSRQYFGPGTRLTVT.

The rearrangement uses TRBV28 and TRBJ1-5; D call uncertain. This CDR3 spans 15 amino acids. V lost 5 bases to trimming and J lost 7 bases, with 18 bases between them. CDR1 is MDHEN and CDR2 is SYDVKM in the germline V gene. The CDR3 region is CASSRQDSPFQPQHF. The CDR3 DNA follows: TGTGCCAGCAGTCGCCAGGACTCCCCTTTCCAGCCCCAGCATTTT.

This clonotype turned up a few times. V is TRBV7-2 and J is TRBJ2-5; 7 bases are shared with TRBD2. Germline V gene lookup returns CDR1 SGHTA and CDR2 FQGNSA. The CDR3 has 16 residues. V lost 2 bases to trimming and J lost 2 bases; unmatched junction nucleotides: 8. The CDR3 region is CASSLYSSGPQETQYF. In DNA, the CDR3 is TGTGCCAGCAGCTTATACTCTAGCGGCCCACAAGAGACCCAGTACTTC.

CDR3 nucleotide sequence: TGTGCCAGTAGGCTTTCCGACACTCAAGAGACCCAGTACTTC. It yields the protein CASRLSDTQETQYF. The chain is built from TRBV19 and TRBJ2-5, with D unresolved. This CDR3 is built from 14 residues. Trimming removed 6 bases at V and 2 bases at J, with 13 bases between. Germline CDR1 is LNHDA and CDR2 is SQIVND (reference sequence).

This clonotype was seen ten or more times. This sequence joins TRBV4-3 and TRBJ2-5; no reliable D call. Trimming pared 0 bases from V and 4 bases from J, leaving 18 bases between. The CDR3 has 17 residues. The germline V gene encodes CDR1 LGHNA and CDR2 YSLEER. The CDR3 reads CASSQERLVGWGETQYF. The CDR3 DNA sequence: TGCGCCAGCAGCCAAGAACGGCTAGTGGGATGGGGAGAGACCCAGTACTTC.

About this clonotype itself: A much more abundant neighbour one base away suggests this may be a read error. The genes are TRBV7-9 and TRBJ2-3, with D tentatively TRBD2 (5 bases). Germline values: CDR1 SEHNR, CDR2 FQNEAQ (reference sequence). There are 12 residues in the CDR3. CDR3 sequence reads: CASSLGVRDTVF. DNA for the CDR3: TGTGCCAGCAGCTTAGGCGTGAGGGATACTGTTTTT. The whole variable domain, remainder taken from reference TRBV7-9 and TRBJ2-3, is DTGVSQNPRHKITKRGQNVTFRCDPISEHNRLYWYRQTLGQGPEFLTYFQNEAQLEKSRLLSDRFSAERPKGSFSTLEIQRTEQGDSAMYLCASSLGVRDTVFGPGTRLTVL.

The CDR3 is CSARDVQAASRGEQYF. The CDR3 bases are TGCAGTGCTAGAGATGTTCAGGCGGCGTCCCGCGGCGAGCAGTACTTC. This chain uses TRBV20-1 with TRBJ2-7; D is unresolved. CDR1 is DFQATT, CDR2 SNEGSKA, per germline (reference sequence). V shed 0 bases and J shed 6 bases, with 21 bases lying between them. This CDR3 has 16 amino acids.

The chain couples TRBV30 to TRBJ1-1, with a weak D call TRBD1 (5 bases). The V end lost 3 bases, the J end lost 2 bases, and 13 bases lay between the germline ends. From germline, CDR1 is GTSNPN and CDR2 SVGIG (reference sequence). CDR3 length equals 14 residues. The CDR3: CAWRPGTVNTEAFF. CDR3 nucleotides: TGTGCCTGGAGACCCGGGACGGTTAACACTGAAGCTTTCTTT. Based on the CDR3 plus reference TRBV30 and TRBJ1-1, the full variable domain is SQTIHQWPATLVQPVGSPLSLECTVEGTSNPNLYWYRQAAGRGLQLLFYSVGIGQISSEVPQNLSASRPQDRQFILSSKKLLLSDSGFYLCAWRPGTVNTEAFFGQGTRLTVV.

Many counts were recorded for this clonotype. The V call is TRBV7-8, the J call TRBJ1-2; 9 bases map to TRBD1. The CDR3 is 20 amino acids. In germline, CDR1 is SGHVS, CDR2 FQNEAQ. V lost 1 base to trimming and J lost 5 bases; unmatched junction nucleotides: 20. The CDR3 loop is CASSLVPTIQPGQGMYGYTF. In DNA form, the CDR3 reads TGTGCCAGCAGCTTAGTTCCAACAATTCAACCGGGACAGGGAATGTATGGCTACACCTTC.